The TCR beta chain under discussion was sequenced for a study of T and B cells in COVID-19 patients. Study-level background: Peripheral blood came from COVID-19 patients with active infection or after recovery. Active-infection patients were older, median roughly 62 years, than recovered patients, median about 34 years.

Blood genomic DNA input for TRB amplification was roughly 220-500 ng. This clonotype occurred a few times. Its antigen is unknown. Overall study results and limits: Patients with COVID-19 reportedly showed strongly skewed T cell receptor beta variable and joining gene usage. Highly clonal in active COVID-19, TRB repertoires exceeded healthy-donor diversity and richness at recovery.

TRB rearrangements were amplified by multiplex PCR with BIOMED2 TRB-A/B primers. TCRdb ran MiXCR on the multiplex PCR reads and lists one entry per CDR3 protein. In the table there are over 1,000 distinct CDR3 sequences, 25% to 30% of which are singletons. The receptor comes from a human donor with active COVID-19. What was sequenced was blood.

CDR3 bases: TGTGCCAGCAGCCCAGGGGAAGAGACCCAGTACTTC. The encoded protein is CASSPGEETQYF. This chain links TRBV7-9 with TRBJ2-5; tentative D call: TRBD1 (6 bases). This CDR3 comprises 12 residues. V was pared by 5 bases and J by 3 bases, with 7 bases between. Germline V CDR1 and CDR2: SEHNR, FQNEAQ (reference sequence).